The sequence of this T cell receptor (beta chain) was determined in a study of T cell repertoires in ileal Crohn's disease. The overall study: Less than 45% were active smokers at surgery; median disease duration was 7.9 years.

Indicated time point: inflamed ileum from the surgical specimen. Patients were adults with ileal or ileocolonic Crohn's disease needing resection. V shed 4 bases and J 6 bases; nucleotides not matched to a gene: 6. The CDR3 loop spans 13 amino acids. CDR1 is SGHRS, CDR2 YFSETQ, per germline. The assay was immunoSEQ multiplex PCR, and TCRdb's table has in-frame clones only and misses some. Here the sample spans 16,000 or so clones, under 95% being singletons. This clone was seen once. Its antigen remains unknown. Study outcomes and limitations: Every patient over 26.8% clonality showed endoscopic recurrence.

The gene calls are TRBV5-1 and TRBJ1-1; 7 nucleotides line up with TRBD1. The TCR was taken from an adult with Crohn's disease. The sample taken for sequencing was ileal tissue. The CDR3 coding sequence is TGCGCCAGCAGCAACAACAGGGGCGCTGAAGCTTTCTTT. Its protein product is CASSNNRGAEAFF. The full variable domain, in which reference TRBV5-1 and TRBJ1-1 provide the parts outside the CDR3, is KAGVTQTPRYLIKTRGQQVTLSCSPISGHRSVSWYQQTPGQGLQFLFEYFSETQRNKGNFPGRFSGRQFSNSRSEMNVSTLELGDSALYLCASSNNRGAEAFFGQGTRLTVV.